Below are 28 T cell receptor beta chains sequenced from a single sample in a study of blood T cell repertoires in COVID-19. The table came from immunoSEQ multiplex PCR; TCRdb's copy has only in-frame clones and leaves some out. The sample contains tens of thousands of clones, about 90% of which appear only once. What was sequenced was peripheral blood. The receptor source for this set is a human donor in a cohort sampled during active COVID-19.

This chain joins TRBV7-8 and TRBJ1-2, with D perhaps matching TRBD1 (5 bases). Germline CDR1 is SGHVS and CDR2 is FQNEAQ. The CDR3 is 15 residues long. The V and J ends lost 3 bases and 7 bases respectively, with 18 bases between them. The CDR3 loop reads CASSFLGRTWLGYTF. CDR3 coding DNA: TGTGCCAGCAGCTTTTTGGGCCGGACATGGCTTGGCTACACCTTC.

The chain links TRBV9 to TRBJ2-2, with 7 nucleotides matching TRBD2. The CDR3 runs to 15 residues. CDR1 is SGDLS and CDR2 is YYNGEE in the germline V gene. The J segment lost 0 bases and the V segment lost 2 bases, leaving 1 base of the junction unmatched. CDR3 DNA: TGTGCCAGCAGCGTGAGCGGGGCGAACACCGGGGAGCTGTTTTTT. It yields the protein CASSVSGANTGELFF.

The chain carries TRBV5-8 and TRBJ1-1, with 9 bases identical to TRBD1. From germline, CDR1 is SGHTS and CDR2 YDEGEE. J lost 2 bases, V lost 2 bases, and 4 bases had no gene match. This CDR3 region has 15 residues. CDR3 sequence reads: CASSFGDRDNTEAFF. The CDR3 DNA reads TGTGCCAGCAGCTTTGGGGACAGGGATAACACTGAAGCTTTCTTT.

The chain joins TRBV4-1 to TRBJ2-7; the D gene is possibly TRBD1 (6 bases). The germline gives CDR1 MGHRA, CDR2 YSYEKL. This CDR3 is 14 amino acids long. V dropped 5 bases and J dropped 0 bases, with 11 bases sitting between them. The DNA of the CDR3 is TGCGCCAGCAGCGCCGACAGGAACTCCTACGAGCAGTACTTC. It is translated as CASSADRNSYEQYF.

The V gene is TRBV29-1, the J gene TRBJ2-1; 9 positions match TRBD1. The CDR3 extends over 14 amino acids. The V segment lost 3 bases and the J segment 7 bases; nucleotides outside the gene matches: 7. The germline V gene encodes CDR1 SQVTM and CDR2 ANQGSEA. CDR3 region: CSVDGTGGRNEQFF. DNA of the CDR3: TGCAGCGTTGACGGAACAGGGGGCAGGAATGAGCAGTTCTTC.

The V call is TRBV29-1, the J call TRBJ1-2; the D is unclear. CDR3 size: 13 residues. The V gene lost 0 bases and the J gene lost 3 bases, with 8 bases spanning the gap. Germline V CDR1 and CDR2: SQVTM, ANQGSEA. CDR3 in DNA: TGCAGCGTTGAAGATTACAGTCACTATGGCTACACCTTC. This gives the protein CSVEDYSHYGYTF.

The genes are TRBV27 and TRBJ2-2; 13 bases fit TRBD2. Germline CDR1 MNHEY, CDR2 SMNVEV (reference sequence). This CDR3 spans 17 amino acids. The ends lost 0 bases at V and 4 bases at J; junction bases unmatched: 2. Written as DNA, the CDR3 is TGTGCCAGCAGTTTATCGGGGACTAGCGGGACCACCGGGGAGCTGTTTTTT. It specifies CASSLSGTSGTTGELFF.

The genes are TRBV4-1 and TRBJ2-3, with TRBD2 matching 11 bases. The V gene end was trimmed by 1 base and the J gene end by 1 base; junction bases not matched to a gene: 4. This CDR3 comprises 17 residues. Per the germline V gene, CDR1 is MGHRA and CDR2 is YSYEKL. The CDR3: CASSQVTSGVGTDTQYF. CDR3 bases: TGCGCCAGCAGCCAAGTGACTAGCGGGGTAGGCACAGATACGCAGTATTTT.

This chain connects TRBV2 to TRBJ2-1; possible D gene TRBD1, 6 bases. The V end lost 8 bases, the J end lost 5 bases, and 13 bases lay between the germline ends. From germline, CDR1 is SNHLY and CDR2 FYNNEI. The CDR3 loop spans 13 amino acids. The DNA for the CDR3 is TGTGCCAGCGGCGGATGGACAGACAATGAGCAGTTCTTC. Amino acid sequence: CASGGWTDNEQFF. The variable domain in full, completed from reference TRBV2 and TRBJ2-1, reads EPEVTQTPSHQVTQMGQEVILRCVPISNHLYFYWYRQILGQKVEFLVSFYNNEISEKSEIFDDQFSVERPDGSNFTLKIRSTKLEDSAMYFCASGGWTDNEQFFGPGTRLTVL.

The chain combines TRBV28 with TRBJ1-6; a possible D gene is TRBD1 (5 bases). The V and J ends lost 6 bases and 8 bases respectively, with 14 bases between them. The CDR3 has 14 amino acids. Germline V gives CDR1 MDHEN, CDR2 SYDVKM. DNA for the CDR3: TGTGCCAGCAGCCCTCACCGGGACTATTCACCCCTCCACTTT. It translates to CASSPHRDYSPLHF.

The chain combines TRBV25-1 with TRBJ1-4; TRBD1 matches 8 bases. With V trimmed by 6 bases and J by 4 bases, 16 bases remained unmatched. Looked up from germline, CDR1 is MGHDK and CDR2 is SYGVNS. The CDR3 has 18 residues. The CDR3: CASSLGRGRSGGNEKLFF. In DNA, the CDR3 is TGTGCCAGCAGCCTGGGCAGGGGGCGATCGGGCGGTAATGAAAAACTGTTTTTT.

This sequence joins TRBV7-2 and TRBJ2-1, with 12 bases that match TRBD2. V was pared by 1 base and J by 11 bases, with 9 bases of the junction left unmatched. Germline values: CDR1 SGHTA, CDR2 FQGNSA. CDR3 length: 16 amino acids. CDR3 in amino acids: CASSLGPWTSGVQQFF. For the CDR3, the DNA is TGTGCCAGCAGCTTAGGGCCCTGGACTAGCGGGGTTCAGCAGTTCTTC. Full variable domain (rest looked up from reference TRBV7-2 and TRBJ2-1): GAGVSQSPSNKVTEKGKDVELRCDPISGHTALYWYRQSLGQGLEFLIYFQGNSAPDKSGLPSDRFSAERTGGSVSTLTIQRTQQEDSAVYLCASSLGPWTSGVQQFFGPGTRLTVL.

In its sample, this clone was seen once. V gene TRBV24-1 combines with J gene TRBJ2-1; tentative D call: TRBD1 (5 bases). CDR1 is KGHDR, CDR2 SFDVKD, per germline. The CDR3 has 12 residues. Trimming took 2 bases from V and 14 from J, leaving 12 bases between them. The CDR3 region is CATSDSGDREFF. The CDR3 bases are TGTGCCACCAGTGATTCAGGAGACAGAGAGTTCTTC.

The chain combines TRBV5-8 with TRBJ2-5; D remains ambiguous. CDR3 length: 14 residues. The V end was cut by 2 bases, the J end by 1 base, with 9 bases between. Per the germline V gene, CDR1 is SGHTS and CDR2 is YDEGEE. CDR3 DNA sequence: TGTGCCAGCAGCTTTGAATGGAGCCAAGAGACCCAGTACTTC. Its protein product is CASSFEWSQETQYF.

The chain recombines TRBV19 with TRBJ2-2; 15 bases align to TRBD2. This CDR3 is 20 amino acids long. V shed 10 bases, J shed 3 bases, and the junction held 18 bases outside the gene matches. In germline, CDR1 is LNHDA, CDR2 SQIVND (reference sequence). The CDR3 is CATIGIIGLAGGPHTGELFF. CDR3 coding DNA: TGTGCCACCATAGGGATAATCGGACTAGCGGGAGGGCCTCACACCGGGGAGCTGTTTTTT.

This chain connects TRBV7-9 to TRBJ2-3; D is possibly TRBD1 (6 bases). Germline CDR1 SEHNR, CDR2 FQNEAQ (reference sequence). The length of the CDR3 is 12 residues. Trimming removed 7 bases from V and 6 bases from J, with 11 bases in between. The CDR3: CASTLGADTQYF. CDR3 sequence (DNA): TGTGCCAGCACCTTGGGGGCCGATACGCAGTATTTT.

The CDR3 loop is CASSQDSGTAGNTIYF. The CDR3 nucleotides read TGCGCCAGCAGCCAAGACTCCGGGACAGCTGGAAACACCATATATTTT. V and J are TRBV4-3 and TRBJ1-3; 7 positions match TRBD1. Germline CDR1 is LGHNA and CDR2 is YSLEER. Trimming cost V 0 bases and J 2 bases; bases outside gene matches: 4. The CDR3 sequence is 16 residues long.

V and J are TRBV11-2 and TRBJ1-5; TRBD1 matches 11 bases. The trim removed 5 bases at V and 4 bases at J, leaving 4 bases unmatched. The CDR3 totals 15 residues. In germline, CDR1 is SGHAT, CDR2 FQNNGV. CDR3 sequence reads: CASSRGDRGNQPQHF. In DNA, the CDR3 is TGTGCCAGCAGCCGAGGGGACAGGGGGAATCAGCCCCAGCATTTT. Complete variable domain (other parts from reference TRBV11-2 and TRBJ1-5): EAGVAQSPRYKIIEKRQSVAFWCNPISGHATLYWYQQILGQGPKLLIQFQNNGVVDDSQLPKDRFSAERLKGVDSTLKIQPAKLEDSAVYLCASSRGDRGNQPQHFGDGTRLSIL.

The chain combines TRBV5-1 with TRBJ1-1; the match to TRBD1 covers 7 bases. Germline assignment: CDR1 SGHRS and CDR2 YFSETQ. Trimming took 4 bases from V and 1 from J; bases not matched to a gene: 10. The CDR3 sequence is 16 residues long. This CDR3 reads CASSPLTGTENTEAFF. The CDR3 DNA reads TGCGCCAGCAGCCCTTTGACAGGGACCGAGAACACTGAAGCTTTCTTT.

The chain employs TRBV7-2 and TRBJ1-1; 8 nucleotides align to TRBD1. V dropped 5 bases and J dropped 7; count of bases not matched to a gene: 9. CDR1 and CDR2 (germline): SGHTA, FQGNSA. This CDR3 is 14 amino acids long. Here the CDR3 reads CASSPSGGASEAFF. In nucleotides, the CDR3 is TGTGCCAGCAGCCCCTCAGGGGGCGCAAGTGAAGCTTTCTTT.

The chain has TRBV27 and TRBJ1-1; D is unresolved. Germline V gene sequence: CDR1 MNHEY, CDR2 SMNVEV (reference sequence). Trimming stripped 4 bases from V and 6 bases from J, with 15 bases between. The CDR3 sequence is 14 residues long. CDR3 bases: TGTGCCAGCAGTTCGACCGGGTCAGCGGCTGAAGCTTTCTTT. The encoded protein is CASSSTGSAAEAFF.

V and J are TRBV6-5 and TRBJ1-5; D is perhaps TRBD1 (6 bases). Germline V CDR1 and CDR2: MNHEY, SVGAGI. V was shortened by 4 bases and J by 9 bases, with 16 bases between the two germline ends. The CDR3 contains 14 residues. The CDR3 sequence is CASSSRGAVGPQHF. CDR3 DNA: TGTGCCAGCAGTTCCAGGGGTGCAGTCGGGCCCCAGCATTTT.

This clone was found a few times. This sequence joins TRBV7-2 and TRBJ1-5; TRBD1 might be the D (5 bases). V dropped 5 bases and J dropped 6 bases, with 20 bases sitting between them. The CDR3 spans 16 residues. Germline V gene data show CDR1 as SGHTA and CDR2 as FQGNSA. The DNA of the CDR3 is TGTGCCAGCAGCCCCCCGGGTCAGCAGGGTGGTCAGCCCCAGCATTTT. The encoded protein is CASSPPGQQGGQPQHF. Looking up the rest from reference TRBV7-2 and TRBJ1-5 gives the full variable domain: GAGVSQSPSNKVTEKGKDVELRCDPISGHTALYWYRQSLGQGLEFLIYFQGNSAPDKSGLPSDRFSAERTGGSVSTLTIQRTQQEDSAVYLCASSPPGQQGGQPQHFGDGTRLSIL.

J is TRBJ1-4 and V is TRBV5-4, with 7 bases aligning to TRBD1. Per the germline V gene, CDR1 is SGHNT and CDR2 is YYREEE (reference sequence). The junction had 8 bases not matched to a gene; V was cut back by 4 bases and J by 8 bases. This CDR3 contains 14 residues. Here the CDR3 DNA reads TGTGCCAGCAGCCCGACAGGGAACACAGAAAAACTGTTTTTT. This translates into CASSPTGNTEKLFF. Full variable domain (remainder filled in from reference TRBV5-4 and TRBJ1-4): ETGVTQSPTHLIKTRGQQVTLRCSSQSGHNTVSWYQQALGQGPQFIFQYYREEENGRGNFPPRFSGLQFPNYSSELNVNALELDDSALYLCASSPTGNTEKLFFGSGTQLSVL.

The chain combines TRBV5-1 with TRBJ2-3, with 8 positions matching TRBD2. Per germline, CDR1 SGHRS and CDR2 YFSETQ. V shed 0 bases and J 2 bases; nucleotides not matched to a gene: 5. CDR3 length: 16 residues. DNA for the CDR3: TGCGCCAGCAGCTTGGGAGCGGGGGCGGTCACAGATACGCAGTATTTT. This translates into CASSLGAGAVTDTQYF.

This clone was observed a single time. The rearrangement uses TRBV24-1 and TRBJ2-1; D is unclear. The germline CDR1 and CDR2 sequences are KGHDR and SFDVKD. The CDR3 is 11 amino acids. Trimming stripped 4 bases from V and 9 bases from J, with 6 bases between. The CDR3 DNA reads TGTGCCACCAGTGAGCTCAGTGAGCAGTTCTTC. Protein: CATSELSEQFF.

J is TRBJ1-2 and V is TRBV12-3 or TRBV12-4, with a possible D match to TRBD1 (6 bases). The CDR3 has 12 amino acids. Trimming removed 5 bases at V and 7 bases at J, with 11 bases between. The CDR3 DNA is TGTGCCAGCAGTCCGAACAGGGTTGGCTACACCTTC. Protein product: CASSPNRVGYTF.

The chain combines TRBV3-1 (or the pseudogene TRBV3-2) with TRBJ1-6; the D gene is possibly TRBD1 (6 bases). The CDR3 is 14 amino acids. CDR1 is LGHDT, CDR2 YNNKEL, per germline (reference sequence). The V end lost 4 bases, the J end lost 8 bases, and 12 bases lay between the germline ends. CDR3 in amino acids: CASSPGQSYSPLHF. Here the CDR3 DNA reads TGTGCCAGCAGCCCCGGACAGTCATATTCACCCCTCCACTTT.